A single sample is the source of the 11 T cell receptor beta chains below, sequenced in a study of T-cell reconstitution after alpha-beta-depleted transplantation in children. Researchers prepared the TCRbeta library using unique molecular identifiers, the study reports. MiXCR was run by TCRdb on the PCR reads, yielding one entry per CDR3 protein. The data show approximately 340,000 distinct CDR3 sequences, over 9% seen once. The source material was PBMCs from the stem cell graft donor, sampled from the stem cell graft. The receptors originated from a human donor who donated a stem cell graft to a child with acute lymphoblastic leukemia.

The chain recombines TRBV6-5 with TRBJ2-2; 8 bases map to TRBD2. This CDR3 contains 12 residues. CDR1 and CDR2 from the germline V gene are MNHEY and SVGAGI. The CDR3 spells CCSGRGTGELFF. In nucleotides, the CDR3 is TGTTGCAGCGGGAGAGGAACCGGGGAGCTGTTTTTT.

This clonotype was observed a handful of times. The J gene is TRBJ2-2, the V gene TRBV20-1, with D uncertain. CDR1 and CDR2 from the germline V gene are DFQATT and SNEGSKA (reference sequence). The CDR3 has 13 residues. V gave up 4 bases and J gave up 3 bases, with 9 bases separating them. The CDR3 is CSATTADTGELFF. The DNA of the CDR3 is TGCAGTGCTACGACGGCGGACACCGGGGAGCTGTTTTTT.

At least ten counts were recorded for this clonotype. Mismatch with germline at one junction end may stem from a read error. The chain employs TRBV18 and TRBJ2-3; 13 nucleotides match TRBD2. The CDR3 extends over 16 amino acids. CDR1 is KGHSH and CDR2 is LQKENI in the germline V gene. The DNA of the CDR3 is TGCGCCAGCAGCCCTGGACTAGCGGGAGTCACAGATACGCAGTATTTT. Its protein is CASSPGLAGVTDTQYF.

The rearrangement links TRBV14 to TRBJ2-7; D not resolved. Germline CDR1 and CDR2: SGHDN and FVKESK. V lost 1 base and J lost 3, with 10 bases in between. The length of the CDR3 is 14 residues. Here the CDR3 reads CASSQALGRYEQYF. The CDR3 nucleotides read TGTGCCAGCAGCCAAGCCCTCGGCCGCTACGAGCAGTACTTC.

This clonotype has at least ten counts. V is TRBV5-6 and J is TRBJ2-7; the match to TRBD1 covers 7 bases. In germline, CDR1 is SGHDT, CDR2 YYEEEE. V trimming: 4 bases; J trimming: 0 bases; junction bases outside the gene matches: 4. This CDR3 spans 14 amino acids. The CDR3 is CASSDWDSSYEQYF. As DNA, the CDR3 is TGTGCCAGCAGCGATTGGGACAGCTCCTACGAGCAGTACTTC. Supplemented by reference TRBV5-6 and TRBJ2-7, the full variable domain reads DAGVTQSPTHLIKTRGQQVTLRCSPKSGHDTVSWYQQALGQGPQFIFQYYEEEERQRGNFPDRFSGHQFPNYSSELNVNALLLGDSALYLCASSDWDSSYEQYFGPGTRLTVT.

The table lists this clonotype with a few counts. The chain is built from TRBV6-5 and TRBJ2-1; D might be TRBD2 (6 bases). The germline gives CDR1 MNHEY, CDR2 SVGAGI. V lost 6 bases, J lost 13 bases, and 13 bases lay in between. This CDR3 is 11 amino acids long. CDR3 coding DNA: TGTGCCAGCAGCTACGGGACTCGTCAGTTCTTC. As protein: CASSYGTRQFF.

This clonotype has just a few counts. This rearrangement joins TRBV20-1 to TRBJ2-3, with TRBD2 matching 14 bases. Germline V gene data show CDR1 as DFQATT and CDR2 as SNEGSKA (reference sequence). The trim removed 6 bases at V and 0 bases at J, leaving 8 bases unmatched. CDR3 size: 17 residues. The CDR3 region is CSAAGTSGSSSTDTQYF. The DNA of the CDR3 is TGCAGTGCCGCCGGGACTAGCGGGAGCTCTAGCACAGATACGCAGTATTTT.

The V and J genes are TRBV5-1 and TRBJ1-6; D unclear. Germline assignment: CDR1 SGHRS and CDR2 YFSETQ. The ends were cut back, 0 bases at V and 4 bases at J, with 8 bases in the middle. There are 15 residues in the CDR3. The CDR3 sequence is CASSLDTLYNSPLHF. The DNA of the CDR3 is TGCGCCAGCAGCTTGGATACACTGTATAATTCACCCCTCCACTTT.

V is TRBV6-2 or TRBV6-3 and J is TRBJ1-2, with a tentative D call TRBD1 (6 bases). Trimming cost V 5 bases and J 8 bases, with 15 bases left between them. Germline CDR1 MNHEY, CDR2 SVGEGT. The CDR3 has 13 amino acids. The CDR3 nucleotides are TGTGCCAGCAGTACCTCCGAAACAGGGGGCTACACCTTC. It specifies CASSTSETGGYTF.

In this sample, this clonotype turned up a few times. This chain joins TRBV20-1 and TRBJ1-2; D is ambiguous. The V gene's germline CDR1 is DFQATT and CDR2 SNEGSKA (reference sequence). V was pared by 0 bases and J by 1 base, with 12 bases between. The CDR3 is 15 residues long. CDR3: CSARDRGGYNYGYTF. CDR3 DNA: TGCAGTGCTAGAGATCGGGGAGGCTATAACTATGGCTACACCTTC.

The chain has TRBV20-1 and TRBJ2-2; 7 nucleotides line up with TRBD1. Germline lookup yields CDR1 DFQATT and CDR2 SNEGSKA (reference sequence). This CDR3 has 15 amino acids. V was clipped by 1 base and J by 3 bases; unmatched bases: 5. The DNA of the CDR3 is TGCAGTGCTAGAGTGAAGGGGGCGGACACCGGGGAGCTGTTTTTT. It translates to CSARVKGADTGELFF.